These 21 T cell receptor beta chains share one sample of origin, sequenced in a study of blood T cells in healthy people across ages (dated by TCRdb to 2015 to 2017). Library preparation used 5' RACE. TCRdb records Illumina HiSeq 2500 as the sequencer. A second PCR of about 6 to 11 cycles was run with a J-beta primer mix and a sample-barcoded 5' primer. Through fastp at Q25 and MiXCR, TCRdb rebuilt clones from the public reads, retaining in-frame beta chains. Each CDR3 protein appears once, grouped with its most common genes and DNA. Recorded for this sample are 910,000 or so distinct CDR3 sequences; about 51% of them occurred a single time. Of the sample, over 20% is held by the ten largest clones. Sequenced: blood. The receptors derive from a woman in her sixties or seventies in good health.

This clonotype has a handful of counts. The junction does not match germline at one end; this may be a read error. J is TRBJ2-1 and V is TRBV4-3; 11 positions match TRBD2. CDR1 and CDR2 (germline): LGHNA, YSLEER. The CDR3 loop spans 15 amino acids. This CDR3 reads CASSQGTSGYNEQFF. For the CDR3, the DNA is TGTGCCAGCAGCCAGGGGACTAGCGGTTACAATGAGCAGTTCTTC.

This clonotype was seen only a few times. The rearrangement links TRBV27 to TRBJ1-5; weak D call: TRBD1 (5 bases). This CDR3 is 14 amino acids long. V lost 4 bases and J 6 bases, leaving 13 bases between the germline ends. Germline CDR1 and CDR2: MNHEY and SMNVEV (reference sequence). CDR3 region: CASSWSGLGQPQHF. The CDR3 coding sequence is TGTGCCAGCAGTTGGTCGGGGCTGGGTCAGCCCCAGCATTTT.

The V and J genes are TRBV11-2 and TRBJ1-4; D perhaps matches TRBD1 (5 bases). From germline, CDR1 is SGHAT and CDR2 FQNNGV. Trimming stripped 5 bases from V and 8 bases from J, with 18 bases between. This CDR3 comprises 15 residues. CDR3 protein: CASSRRAARGEKLFF. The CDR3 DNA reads TGTGCCAGCAGCCGGCGGGCAGCAAGGGGCGAAAAACTGTTTTTT. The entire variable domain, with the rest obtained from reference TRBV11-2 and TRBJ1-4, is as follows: EAGVAQSPRYKIIEKRQSVAFWCNPISGHATLYWYQQILGQGPKLLIQFQNNGVVDDSQLPKDRFSAERLKGVDSTLKIQPAKLEDSAVYLCASSRRAARGEKLFFGSGTQLSVL.

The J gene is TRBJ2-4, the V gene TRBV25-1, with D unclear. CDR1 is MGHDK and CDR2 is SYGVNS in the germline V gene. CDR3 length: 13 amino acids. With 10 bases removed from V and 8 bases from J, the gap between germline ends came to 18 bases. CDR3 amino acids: CATAGVNGDIQYF. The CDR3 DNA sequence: TGTGCCACCGCCGGAGTCAATGGGGACATTCAGTACTTC.

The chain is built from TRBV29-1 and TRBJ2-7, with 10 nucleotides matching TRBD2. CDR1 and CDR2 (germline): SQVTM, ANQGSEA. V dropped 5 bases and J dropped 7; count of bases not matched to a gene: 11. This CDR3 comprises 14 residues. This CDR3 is CSVRSLAGVYEQYF. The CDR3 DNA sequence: TGCAGCGTTAGATCGCTAGCGGGAGTTTATGAGCAGTACTTC.

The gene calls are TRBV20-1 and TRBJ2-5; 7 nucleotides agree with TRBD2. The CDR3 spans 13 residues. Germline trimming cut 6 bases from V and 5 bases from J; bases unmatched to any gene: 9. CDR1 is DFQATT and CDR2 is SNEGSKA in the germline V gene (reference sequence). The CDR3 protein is CSADGGSAETQYF. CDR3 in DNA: TGCAGTGCCGATGGCGGGAGCGCTGAGACCCAGTACTTC.

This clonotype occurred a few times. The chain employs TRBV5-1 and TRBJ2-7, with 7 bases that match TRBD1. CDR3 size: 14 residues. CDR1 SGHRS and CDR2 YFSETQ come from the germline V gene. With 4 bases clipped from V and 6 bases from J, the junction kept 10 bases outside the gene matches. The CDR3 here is CASSGTDRAGEQYF. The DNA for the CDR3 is TGCGCCAGCAGCGGAACTGACAGGGCAGGCGAGCAGTACTTC.

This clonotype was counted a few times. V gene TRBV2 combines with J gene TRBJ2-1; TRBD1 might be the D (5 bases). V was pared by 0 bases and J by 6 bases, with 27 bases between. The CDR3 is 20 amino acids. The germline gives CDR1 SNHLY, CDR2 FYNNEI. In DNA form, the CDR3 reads TGTGCCAGCAGTGAAGCGCGTCGGAGCCCCCAGGGTCGCATCAGCAATGAGCAGTTCTTC. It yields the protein CASSEARRSPQGRISNEQFF.

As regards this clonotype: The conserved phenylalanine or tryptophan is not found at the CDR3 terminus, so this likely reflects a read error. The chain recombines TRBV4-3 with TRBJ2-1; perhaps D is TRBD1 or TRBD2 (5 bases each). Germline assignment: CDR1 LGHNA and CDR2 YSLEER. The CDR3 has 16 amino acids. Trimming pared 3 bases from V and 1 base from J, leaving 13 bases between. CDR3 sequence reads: CASSQGPEMSYNEQFL. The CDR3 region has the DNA TGCGCCAGCAGCCAGGGACCAGAGATGTCCTACAATGAGCAGTTCTTG.

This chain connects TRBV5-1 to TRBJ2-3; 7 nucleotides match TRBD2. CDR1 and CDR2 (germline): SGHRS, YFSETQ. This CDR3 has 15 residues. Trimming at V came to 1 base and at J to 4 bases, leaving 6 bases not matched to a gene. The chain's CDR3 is CASSLSGGLSDTQYF. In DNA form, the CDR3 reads TGCGCCAGCAGCTTGTCGGGAGGATTATCAGATACGCAGTATTTT.

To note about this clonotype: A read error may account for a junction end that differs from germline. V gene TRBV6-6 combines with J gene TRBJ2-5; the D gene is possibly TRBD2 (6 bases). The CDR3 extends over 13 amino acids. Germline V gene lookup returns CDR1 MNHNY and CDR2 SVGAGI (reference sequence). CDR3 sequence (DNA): TGTGCCCACCGGCGGGACCTAGTGGAGACCCGGTACTTC. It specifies CAHRRDLVETRYF.

CDR3 sequence: CAWSRSYGYTF. The CDR3 DNA sequence: TGTGCCTGGAGTCGATCGTATGGCTACACCTTC. The V gene is TRBV30, the J gene TRBJ1-2; D remains ambiguous. The CDR3 length is 11 residues. Germline V gene sequence: CDR1 GTSNPN, CDR2 SVGIG (reference sequence). The germline V and J ends were trimmed by 2 bases and 5 bases, with 6 bases remaining between them.

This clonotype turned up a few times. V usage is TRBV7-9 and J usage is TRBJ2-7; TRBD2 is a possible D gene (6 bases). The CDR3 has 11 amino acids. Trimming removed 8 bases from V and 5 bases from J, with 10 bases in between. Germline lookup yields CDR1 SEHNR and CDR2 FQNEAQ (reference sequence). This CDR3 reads CASVGGNEQYF. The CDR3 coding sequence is TGTGCCAGCGTTGGGGGGAACGAGCAGTACTTC.

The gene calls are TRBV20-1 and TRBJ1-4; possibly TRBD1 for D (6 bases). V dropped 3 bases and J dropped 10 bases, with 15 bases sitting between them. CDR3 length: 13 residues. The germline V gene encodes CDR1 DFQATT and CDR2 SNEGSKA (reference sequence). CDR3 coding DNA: TGCAGTGCTAGGGACGGACAGAGTGTAAAACTGTTTTTT. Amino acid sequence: CSARDGQSVKLFF.

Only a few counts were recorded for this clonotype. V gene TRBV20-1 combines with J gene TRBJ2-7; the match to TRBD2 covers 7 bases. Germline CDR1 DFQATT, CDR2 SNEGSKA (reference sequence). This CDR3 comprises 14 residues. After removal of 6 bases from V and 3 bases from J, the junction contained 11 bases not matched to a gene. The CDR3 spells CSAGPASGIYEQYF. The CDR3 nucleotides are TGCAGTGCCGGACCGGCTAGCGGAATCTACGAGCAGTACTTC.

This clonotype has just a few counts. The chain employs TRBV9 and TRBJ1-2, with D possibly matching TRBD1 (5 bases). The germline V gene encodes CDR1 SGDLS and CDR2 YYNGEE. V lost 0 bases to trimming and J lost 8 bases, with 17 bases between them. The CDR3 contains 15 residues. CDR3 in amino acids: CASSVDLISGSGYTF. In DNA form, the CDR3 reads TGTGCCAGCAGCGTAGACCTAATCTCAGGGAGCGGCTACACCTTC.

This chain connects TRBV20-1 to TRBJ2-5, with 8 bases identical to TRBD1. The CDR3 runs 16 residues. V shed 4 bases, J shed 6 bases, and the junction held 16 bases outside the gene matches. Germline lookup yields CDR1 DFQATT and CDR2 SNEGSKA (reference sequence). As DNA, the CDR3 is TGCAGTGCTATACTAAGGGTGGGCGACAGGGGAAAGACCCAGTACTTC. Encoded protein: CSAILRVGDRGKTQYF.

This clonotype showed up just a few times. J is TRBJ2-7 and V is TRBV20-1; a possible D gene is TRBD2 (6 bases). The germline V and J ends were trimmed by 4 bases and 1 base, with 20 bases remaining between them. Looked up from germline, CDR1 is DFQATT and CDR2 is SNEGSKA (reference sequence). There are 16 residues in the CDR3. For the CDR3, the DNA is TGCAGTGCTACCATCCAACTAGCCTTTAATTCCTACGAGCAGTACTTC. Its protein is CSATIQLAFNSYEQYF.

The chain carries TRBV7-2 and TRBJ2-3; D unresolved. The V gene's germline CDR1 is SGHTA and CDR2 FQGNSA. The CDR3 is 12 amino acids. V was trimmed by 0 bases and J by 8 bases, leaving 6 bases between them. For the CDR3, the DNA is TGTGCCAGCAGCTTAGCGACCCCTACGCAGTATTTT. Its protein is CASSLATPTQYF.

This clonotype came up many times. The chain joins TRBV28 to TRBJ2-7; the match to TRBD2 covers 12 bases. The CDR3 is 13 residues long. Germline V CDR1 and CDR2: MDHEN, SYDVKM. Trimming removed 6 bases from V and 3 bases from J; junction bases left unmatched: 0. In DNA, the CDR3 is TGTGCCAGCAGGACTAGCGGGAGCTACGAGCAGTACTTC. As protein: CASRTSGSYEQYF.

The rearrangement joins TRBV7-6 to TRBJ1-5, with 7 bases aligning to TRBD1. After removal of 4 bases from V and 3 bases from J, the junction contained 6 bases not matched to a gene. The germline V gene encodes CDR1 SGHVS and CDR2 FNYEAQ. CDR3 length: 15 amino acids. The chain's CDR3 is CASSSYRGLNQPQHF. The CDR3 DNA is TGTGCCAGCAGCTCCTACAGGGGCCTCAATCAGCCCCAGCATTTT. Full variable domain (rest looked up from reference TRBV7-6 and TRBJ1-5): GAGVSQSPRYKVTKRGQDVALRCDPISGHVSLYWYRQALGQGPEFLTYFNYEAQQDKSGLPNDRFSAERPEGSISTLTIQRTEQRDSAMYRCASSSYRGLNQPQHFGDGTRLSIL.